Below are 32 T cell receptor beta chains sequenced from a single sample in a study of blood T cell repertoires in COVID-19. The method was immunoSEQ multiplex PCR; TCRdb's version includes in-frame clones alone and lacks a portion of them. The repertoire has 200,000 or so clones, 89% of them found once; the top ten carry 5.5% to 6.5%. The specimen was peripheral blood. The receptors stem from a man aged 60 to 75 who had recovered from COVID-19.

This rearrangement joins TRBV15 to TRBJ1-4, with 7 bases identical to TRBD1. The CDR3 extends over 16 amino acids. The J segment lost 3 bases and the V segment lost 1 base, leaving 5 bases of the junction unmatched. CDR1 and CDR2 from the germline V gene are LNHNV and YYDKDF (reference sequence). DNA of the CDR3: TGTGCCACCAGCAGAGCCGGGACAGTCCCTAATGAAAAACTGTTTTTT. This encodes CATSRAGTVPNEKLFF. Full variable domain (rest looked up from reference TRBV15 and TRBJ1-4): DAMVIQNPRYQVTQFGKPVTLSCSQTLNHNVMYWYQQKSSQAPKLLFHYYDKDFNNEADTPDNFQSRRPNTSFCFLDIRSPGLGDTAMYLCATSRAGTVPNEKLFFGSGTQLSVL.

CDR3 in DNA: TGTGCCATTGGAAAGAGGGATCAGCCCCAGCATTTT. As protein: CAIGKRDQPQHF. This chain joins TRBV19 and TRBJ1-5; D is unclear. Germline values: CDR1 LNHDA, CDR2 SQIVND (reference sequence). CDR3 length: 12 residues. Between the trimmed V and J ends, which lost 10 bases and 5 bases, there was a span of 12 bases.

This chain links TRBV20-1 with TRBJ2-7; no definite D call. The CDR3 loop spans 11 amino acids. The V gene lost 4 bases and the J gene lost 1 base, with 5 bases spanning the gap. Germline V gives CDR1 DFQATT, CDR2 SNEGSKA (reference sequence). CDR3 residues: CSAITSYEQYF. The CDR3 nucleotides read TGCAGTGCTATTACTTCCTACGAGCAGTACTTC.

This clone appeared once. The CDR3: CASGSYNSPLHF. In nucleotides, the CDR3 is TGTGCCAGCGGGTCCTATAATTCACCCCTCCACTTT. The V call is TRBV19, the J call TRBJ1-6, with D uncertain. Trimming took 9 bases from V and 1 from J, leaving 4 bases between them. Germline CDR1 reads LNHDA; CDR2 reads SQIVND (reference sequence). The CDR3 loop spans 12 amino acids.

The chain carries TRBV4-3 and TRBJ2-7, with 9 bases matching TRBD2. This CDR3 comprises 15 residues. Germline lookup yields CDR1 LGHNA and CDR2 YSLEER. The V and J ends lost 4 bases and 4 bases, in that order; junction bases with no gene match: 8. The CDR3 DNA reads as TGCGCCAGCAGCCGGGGGCGGGGGGGCTCGTACGAGCAGTACTTC. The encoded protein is CASSRGRGGSYEQYF.

CDR3 sequence (DNA): TGTGCCAGTAGTATGGGCATTTCCTACGAGCAGTACTTC. It specifies CASSMGISYEQYF. The gene calls are TRBV19 and TRBJ2-7, with D unclear. The CDR3 is 13 residues long. V lost 3 bases and J lost 1, with 7 bases in between. The germline V gene encodes CDR1 LNHDA and CDR2 SQIVND (reference sequence). Drawing the rest from reference TRBV19 and TRBJ2-7, the complete variable domain is DGGITQSPKYLFRKEGQNVTLSCEQNLNHDAMYWYRQDPGQGLRLIYYSQIVNDFQKGDIAEGYSVSREKKESFPLTVTSAQKNPTAFYLCASSMGISYEQYFGPGTRLTVT.

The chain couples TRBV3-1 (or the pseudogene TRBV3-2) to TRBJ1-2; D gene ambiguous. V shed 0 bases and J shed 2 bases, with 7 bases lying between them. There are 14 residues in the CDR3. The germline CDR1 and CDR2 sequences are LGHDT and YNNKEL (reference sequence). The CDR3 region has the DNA TGTGCCAGCAGCCAAGAATACTCAAACTATGGCTACACCTTC. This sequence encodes CASSQEYSNYGYTF.

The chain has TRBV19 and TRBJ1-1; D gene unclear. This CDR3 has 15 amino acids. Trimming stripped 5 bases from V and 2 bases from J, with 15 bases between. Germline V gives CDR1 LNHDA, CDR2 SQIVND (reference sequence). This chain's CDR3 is CASSPRVVPNTEAFF. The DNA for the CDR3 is TGTGCCAGTAGTCCTCGAGTGGTTCCCAACACTGAAGCTTTCTTT.

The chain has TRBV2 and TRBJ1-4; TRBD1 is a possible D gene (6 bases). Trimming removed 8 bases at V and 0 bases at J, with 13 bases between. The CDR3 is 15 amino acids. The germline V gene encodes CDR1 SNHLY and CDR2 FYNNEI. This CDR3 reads CASGQGTTTNEKLFF. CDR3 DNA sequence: TGTGCCAGCGGTCAGGGGACTACAACTAATGAAAAACTGTTTTTT.

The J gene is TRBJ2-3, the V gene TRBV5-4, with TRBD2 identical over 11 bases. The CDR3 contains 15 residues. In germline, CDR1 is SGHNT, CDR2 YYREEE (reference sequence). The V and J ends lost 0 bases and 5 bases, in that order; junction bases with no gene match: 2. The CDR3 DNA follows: TGTGCCAGCAGCTTGGGACTAGCGGGACGAGATACGCAGTATTTT. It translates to CASSLGLAGRDTQYF.

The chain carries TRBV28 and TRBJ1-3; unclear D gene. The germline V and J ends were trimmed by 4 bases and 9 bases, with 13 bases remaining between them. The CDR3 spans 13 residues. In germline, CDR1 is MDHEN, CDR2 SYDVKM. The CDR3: CASSSGGGATIYF. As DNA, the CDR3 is TGTGCCAGCAGTTCAGGAGGAGGCGCCACCATATATTTT. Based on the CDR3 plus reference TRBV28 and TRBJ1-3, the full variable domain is DVKVTQSSRYLVKRTGEKVFLECVQDMDHENMFWYRQDPGLGLRLIYFSYDVKMKEKGDIPEGYSVSREKKERFSLILESASTNQTSMYLCASSSGGGATIYFGEGSWLTVV.

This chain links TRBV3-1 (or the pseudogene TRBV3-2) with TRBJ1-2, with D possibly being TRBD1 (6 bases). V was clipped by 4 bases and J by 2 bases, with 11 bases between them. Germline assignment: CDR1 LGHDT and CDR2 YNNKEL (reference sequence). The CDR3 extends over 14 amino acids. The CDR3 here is CASSPGHINYGYTF. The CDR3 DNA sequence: TGTGCCAGCAGCCCGGGACACATCAACTATGGCTACACCTTC.

CDR3 bases: TGTGCCAGTAGTACGCGACTAGCGGGAGCCTACGAGCAGTACTTC. This sequence encodes CASSTRLAGAYEQYF. The chain uses TRBV19 and TRBJ2-7; the match to TRBD2 covers 12 bases. The J segment lost 2 bases and the V segment lost 4 bases, leaving 3 bases of the junction unmatched. CDR3 size: 15 residues. Germline V gives CDR1 LNHDA, CDR2 SQIVND (reference sequence). Full variable domain (missing parts from reference TRBV19 and TRBJ2-7): DGGITQSPKYLFRKEGQNVTLSCEQNLNHDAMYWYRQDPGQGLRLIYYSQIVNDFQKGDIAEGYSVSREKKESFPLTVTSAQKNPTAFYLCASSTRLAGAYEQYFGPGTRLTVT.

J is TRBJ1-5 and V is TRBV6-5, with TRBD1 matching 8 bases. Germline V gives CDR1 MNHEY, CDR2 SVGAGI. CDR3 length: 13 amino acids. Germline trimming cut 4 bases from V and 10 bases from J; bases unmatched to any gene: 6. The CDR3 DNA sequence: TGTGCCAGCAGTTCTTACAGGGGGGGCCCCCAGCATTTT. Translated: CASSSYRGGPQHF.

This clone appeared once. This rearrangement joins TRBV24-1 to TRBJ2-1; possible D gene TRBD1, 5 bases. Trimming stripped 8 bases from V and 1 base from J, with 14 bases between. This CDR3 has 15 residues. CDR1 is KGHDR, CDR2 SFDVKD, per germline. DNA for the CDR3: TGTGCCACCATACTGATTGGGGCTTCCTACAATGAGCAGTTCTTC. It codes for CATILIGASYNEQFF.

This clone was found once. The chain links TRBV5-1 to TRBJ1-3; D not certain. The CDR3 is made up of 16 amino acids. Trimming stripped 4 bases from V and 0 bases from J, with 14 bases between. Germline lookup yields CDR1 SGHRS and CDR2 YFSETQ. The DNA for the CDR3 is TGCGCCAGCAGCAGTGGTTCACAGTACTCTGGAAACACCATATATTTT. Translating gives CASSSGSQYSGNTIYF.

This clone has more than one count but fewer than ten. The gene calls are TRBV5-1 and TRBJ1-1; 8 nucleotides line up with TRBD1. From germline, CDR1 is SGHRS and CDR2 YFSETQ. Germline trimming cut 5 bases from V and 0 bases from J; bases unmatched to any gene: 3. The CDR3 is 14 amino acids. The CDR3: CASRAGQVNTEAFF. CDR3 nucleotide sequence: TGCGCCAGCAGGGCGGGACAGGTGAACACTGAAGCTTTCTTT.

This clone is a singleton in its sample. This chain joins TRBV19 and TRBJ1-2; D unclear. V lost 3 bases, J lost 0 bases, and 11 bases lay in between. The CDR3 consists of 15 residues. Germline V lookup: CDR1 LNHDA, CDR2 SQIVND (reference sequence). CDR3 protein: CASSISLGTNYGYTF. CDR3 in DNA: TGTGCCAGTAGTATTTCCCTCGGTACTAACTATGGCTACACCTTC.

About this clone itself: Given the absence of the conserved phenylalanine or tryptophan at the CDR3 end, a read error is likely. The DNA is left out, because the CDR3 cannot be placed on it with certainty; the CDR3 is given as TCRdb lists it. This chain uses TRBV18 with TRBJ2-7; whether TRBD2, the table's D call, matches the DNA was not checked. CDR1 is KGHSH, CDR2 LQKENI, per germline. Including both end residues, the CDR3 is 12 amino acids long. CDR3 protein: CASSPDGGRLSL.

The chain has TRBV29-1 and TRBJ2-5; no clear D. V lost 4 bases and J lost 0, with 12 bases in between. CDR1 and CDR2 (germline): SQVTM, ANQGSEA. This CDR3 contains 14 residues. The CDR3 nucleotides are TGCAGCGTTGTTCGTGCGGCAGACCAAGAGACCCAGTACTTC. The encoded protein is CSVVRAADQETQYF. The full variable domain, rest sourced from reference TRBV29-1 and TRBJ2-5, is SAVISQKPSRDICQRGTSLTIQCQVDSQVTMMFWYRQQPGQSLTLIATANQGSEATYESGFVIDKFPISRPNLTFSTLTVSNMSPEDSSIYLCSVVRAADQETQYFGPGTRLLVL.

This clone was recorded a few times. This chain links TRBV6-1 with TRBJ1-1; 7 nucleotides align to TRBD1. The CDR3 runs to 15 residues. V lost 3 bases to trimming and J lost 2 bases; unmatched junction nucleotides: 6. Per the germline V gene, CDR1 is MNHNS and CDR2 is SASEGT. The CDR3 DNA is TGTGCCAGCAGTGAGTCGTACAGGGGAAACACTGAAGCTTTCTTT. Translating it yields CASSESYRGNTEAFF.

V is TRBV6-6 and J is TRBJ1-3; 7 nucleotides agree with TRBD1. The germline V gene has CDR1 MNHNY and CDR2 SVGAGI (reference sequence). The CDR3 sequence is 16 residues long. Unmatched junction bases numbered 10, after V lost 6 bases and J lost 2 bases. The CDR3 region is CASRQGQLPPGNTIYF. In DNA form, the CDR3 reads TGTGCCAGCAGACAGGGACAGCTGCCCCCTGGAAACACCATATATTTT.

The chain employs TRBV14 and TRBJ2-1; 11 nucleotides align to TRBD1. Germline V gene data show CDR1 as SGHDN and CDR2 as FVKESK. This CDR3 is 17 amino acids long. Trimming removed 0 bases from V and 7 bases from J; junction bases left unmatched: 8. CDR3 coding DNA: TGTGCCAGCAGCCAAGATAGGTGGACAGGGGGCACGAATGAGCAGTTCTTC. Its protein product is CASSQDRWTGGTNEQFF.

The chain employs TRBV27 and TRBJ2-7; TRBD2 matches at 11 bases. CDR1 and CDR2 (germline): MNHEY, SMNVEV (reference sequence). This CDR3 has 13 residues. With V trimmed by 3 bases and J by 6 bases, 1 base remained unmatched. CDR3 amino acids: CASSFGTSGEQYF. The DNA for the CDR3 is TGTGCCAGCAGTTTCGGGACTAGCGGCGAGCAGTACTTC.

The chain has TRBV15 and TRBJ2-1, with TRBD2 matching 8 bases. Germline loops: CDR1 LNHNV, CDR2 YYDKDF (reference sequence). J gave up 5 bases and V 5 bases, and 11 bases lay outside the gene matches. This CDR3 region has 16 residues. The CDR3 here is CATSHPGGGRNNEQFF. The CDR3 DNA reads TGTGCCACCAGCCACCCCGGTGGCGGGAGGAACAATGAGCAGTTCTTC.

Here the CDR3 DNA reads TGCGCCAGCAGCCAAGTTAGGGGGAACACAGATACGCAGTATTTT. Its protein product is CASSQVRGNTDTQYF. This chain connects TRBV4-3 to TRBJ2-3, with D tentatively TRBD1 (6 bases). The CDR3 runs 15 residues. Germline V gene data show CDR1 as LGHNA and CDR2 as YSLEER. The ends were cut back, 1 base at V and 2 bases at J, with 10 bases in the middle.

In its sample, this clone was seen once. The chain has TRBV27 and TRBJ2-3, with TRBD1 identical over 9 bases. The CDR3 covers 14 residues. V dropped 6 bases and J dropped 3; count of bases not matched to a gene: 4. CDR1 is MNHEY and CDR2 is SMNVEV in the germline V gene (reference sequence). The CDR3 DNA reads TGTGCCAGCAGGCCGGGACAGGGAACAGATACGCAGTATTTT. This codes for CASRPGQGTDTQYF.

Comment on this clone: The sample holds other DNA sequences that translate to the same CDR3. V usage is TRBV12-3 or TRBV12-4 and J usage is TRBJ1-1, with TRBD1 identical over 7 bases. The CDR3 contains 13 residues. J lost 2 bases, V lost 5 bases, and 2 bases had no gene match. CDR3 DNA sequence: TGTGCCAGCAGTCAGGGGGGCAACACTGAAGCTTTCTTT. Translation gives CASSQGGNTEAFF.

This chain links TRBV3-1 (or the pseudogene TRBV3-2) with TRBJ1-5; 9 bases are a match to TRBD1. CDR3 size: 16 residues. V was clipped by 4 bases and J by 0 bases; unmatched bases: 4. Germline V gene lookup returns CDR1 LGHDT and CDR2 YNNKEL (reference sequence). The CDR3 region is CASSLGQGNSNQPQHF. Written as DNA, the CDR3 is TGTGCCAGCAGCCTCGGACAGGGGAATAGCAATCAGCCCCAGCATTTT.

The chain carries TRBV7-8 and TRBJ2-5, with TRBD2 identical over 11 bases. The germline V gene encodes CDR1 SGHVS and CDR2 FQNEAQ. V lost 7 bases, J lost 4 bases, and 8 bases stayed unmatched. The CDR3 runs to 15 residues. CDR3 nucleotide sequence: TGTGCCAGCACTCGGCATAGCGGGGGGGCAGAGACCCAGTACTTC. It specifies CASTRHSGGAETQYF. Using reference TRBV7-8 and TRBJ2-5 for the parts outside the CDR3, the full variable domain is GAGVSQSPRYKVAKRGQDVALRCDPISGHVSLFWYQQALGQGPEFLTYFQNEAQLDKSGLPSDRFFAERPEGSVSTLKIQRTQQEDSAVYLCASTRHSGGAETQYFGPGTRLLVL.

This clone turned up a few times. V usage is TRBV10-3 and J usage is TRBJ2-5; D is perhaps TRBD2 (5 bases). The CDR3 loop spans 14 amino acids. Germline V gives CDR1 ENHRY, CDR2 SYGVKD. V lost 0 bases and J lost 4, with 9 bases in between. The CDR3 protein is CAISESPGLETQYF. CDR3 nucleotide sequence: TGTGCCATCAGTGAGTCGCCGGGGTTAGAGACCCAGTACTTC.

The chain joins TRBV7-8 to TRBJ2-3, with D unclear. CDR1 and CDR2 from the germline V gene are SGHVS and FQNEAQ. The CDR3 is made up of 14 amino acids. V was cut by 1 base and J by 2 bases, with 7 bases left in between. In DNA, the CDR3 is TGTGCCAGCAGCTTAGGGCAGAACACAGATACGCAGTATTTT. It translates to CASSLGQNTDTQYF.